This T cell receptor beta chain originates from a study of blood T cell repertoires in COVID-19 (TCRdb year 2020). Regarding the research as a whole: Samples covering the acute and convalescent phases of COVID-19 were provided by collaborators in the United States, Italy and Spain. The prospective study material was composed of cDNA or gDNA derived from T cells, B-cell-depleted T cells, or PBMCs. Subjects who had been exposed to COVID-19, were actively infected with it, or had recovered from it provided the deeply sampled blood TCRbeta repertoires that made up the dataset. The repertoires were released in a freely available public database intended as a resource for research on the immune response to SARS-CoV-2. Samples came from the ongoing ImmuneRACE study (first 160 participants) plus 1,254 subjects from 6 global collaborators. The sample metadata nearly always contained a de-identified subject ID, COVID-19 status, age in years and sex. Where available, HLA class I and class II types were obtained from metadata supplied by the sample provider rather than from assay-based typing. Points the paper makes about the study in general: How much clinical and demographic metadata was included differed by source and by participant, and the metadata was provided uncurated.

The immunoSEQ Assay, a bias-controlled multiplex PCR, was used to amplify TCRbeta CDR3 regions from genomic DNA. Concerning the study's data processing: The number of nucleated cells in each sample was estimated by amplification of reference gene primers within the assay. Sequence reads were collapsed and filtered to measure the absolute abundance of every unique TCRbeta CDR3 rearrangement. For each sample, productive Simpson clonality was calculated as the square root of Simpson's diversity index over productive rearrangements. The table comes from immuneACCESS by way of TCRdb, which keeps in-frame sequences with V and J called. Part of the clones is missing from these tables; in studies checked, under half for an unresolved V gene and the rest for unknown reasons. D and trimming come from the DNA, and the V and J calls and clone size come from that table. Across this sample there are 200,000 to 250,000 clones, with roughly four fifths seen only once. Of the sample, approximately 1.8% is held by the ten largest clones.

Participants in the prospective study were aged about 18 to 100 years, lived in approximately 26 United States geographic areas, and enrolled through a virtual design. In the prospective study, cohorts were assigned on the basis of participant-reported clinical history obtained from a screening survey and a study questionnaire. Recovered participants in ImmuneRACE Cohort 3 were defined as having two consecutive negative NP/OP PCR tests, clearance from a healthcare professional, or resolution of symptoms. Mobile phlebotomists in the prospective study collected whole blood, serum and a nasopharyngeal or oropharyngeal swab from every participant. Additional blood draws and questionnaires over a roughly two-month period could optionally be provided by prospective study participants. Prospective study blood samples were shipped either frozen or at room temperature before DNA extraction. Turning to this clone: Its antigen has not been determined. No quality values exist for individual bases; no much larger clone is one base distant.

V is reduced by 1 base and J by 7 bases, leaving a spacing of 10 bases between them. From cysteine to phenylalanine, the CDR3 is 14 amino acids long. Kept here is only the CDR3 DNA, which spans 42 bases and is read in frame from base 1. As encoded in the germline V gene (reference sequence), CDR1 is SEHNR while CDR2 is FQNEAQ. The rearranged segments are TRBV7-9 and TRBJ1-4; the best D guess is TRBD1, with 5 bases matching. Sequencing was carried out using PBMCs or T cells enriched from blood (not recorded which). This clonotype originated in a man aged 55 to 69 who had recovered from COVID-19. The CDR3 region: CASSLGRDGEKLFF. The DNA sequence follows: TGTGCCAGCAGCTTAGGCAGGGATGGTGAAAAACTGTTTTTT. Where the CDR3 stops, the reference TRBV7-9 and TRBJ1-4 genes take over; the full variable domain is DTGVSQNPRHKITKRGQNVTFRCDPISEHNRLYWYRQTLGQGPEFLTYFQNEAQLEKSRLLSDRFSAERPKGSFSTLEIQRTEQGDSAMYLCASSLGRDGEKLFFGSGTQLSVL.